These T cell receptor beta chains were read from a single sample in a study of blood T cell repertoires in COVID-19. Repertoires were generated with immunoSEQ multiplex PCR, while TCRdb's copy carries only in-frame clones and drops some. The sample records more than 300,000 clones, roughly 92% being singletons. The specimen sequenced was PBMCs or T cells enriched from blood (not recorded which). Receptor source: a woman aged 40 to 50 who had been exposed to COVID-19. Each CDR3 is given with its conserved first and last residue.

V	CDR3
TRBV3-1/TRBV3-2	CASSQDPRTVYNEQFF
TRBV12-5	CASGLPQGTITEAFF
TRBV9	CASSVDRGKHEKLFF
TRBV12-3/TRBV12-4	CASSPRSYEQYF
TRBV6-1	CASSSYDQGNYGYTF
TRBV4-2	CASSPQGGANTGELFF
TRBV5-1	CASRIRGGGDTIYF
TRBV18	CASSLLREYEQYF
TRBV29-1	CSVEDKLRTAGNEQFF
TRBV6-5	CATRQGARQWTEAFF
TRBV19	CASSIVGHQNTEAFF
TRBV9	CASSAHPTREGIDTQYF
TRBV3-1/TRBV3-2	CASSHSGGAKTQYF
TRBV2	CASSALVYNEQFF
TRBV7-9	CASSLDRVEQYF
TRBV7-2	CASSFGGTAYGYTF
TRBV11-2	CASSPNSNQPQHF
TRBV9	CASSVAGGADTIYF
TRBV4-3	CASSPYLQGRTEAFF
TRBV30	CAWSKPGRGYTF
TRBV28	CASTLTEQGAEAFF
TRBV9	CASSVVRGAWNSPLHF
TRBV7-9	CASSSPKREENYEQYF
TRBV18	CASSRRGEDEQYF
TRBV7-9	CASSLGGPDTQYF
TRBV11-2	CASSPFNEQFF
TRBV15	CATSKFRGQYQPQHF